Sequencing of this TCR beta chain was carried out in a study of T cells in Graves' hyperthyroidism and ophthalmopathy. The overall study: The initial diagnosis was the point when peripheral blood was collected, ahead of any treatment.

This clonotype was seen a handful of times. The junction does not match germline at one end; this may be a read error. The germline V gene has CDR1 SGHAT and CDR2 FQNNGV. The CDR3 extends over 14 amino acids. RNA transcripts served as the template for amplifying TCR beta CDR3 regions. RT-PCR in the first round (using the HTBI primer set) targeted the TCR CDR3. A single record per CDR3 protein comes from TCRdb applying MiXCR to the multiplex PCR reads. Here the sample spans about 840,000 distinct CDR3 sequences, about two fifths being singletons. Stable hyperthyroidism: no ophthalmopathy progression over 18 months of follow-up. Aged 18 to 65, the patients had hyperthyroidism that was newly diagnosed and had lasted under 2 months.

The J gene is TRBJ2-5, the V gene TRBV11-2; 8 positions agree with TRBD1. The TCR originated in a man between 18 and 29 years old with Graves' hyperthyroidism. The sample was blood. CDR3 DNA sequence: TGCGCCAGCAGCCAAGGGACAGGAGAAGAGACCCAGTACTTC. It translates to CASSQGTGEETQYF.